This T cell receptor beta chain was retrieved from a study of blood T cell repertoires in COVID-19. About the study: Specimens from acute and convalescent COVID-19 originated in the United States, Italy and Spain. The cDNA or gDNA used as material had been derived from T cells, B-cell-depleted T cells, or PBMCs.

Original data processing: Estimation of nucleated cell counts relied on the amplification of reference gene primers. The repertoire was sequenced with immunoSEQ multiplex PCR; TCRdb's copy has only in-frame clones and lacks some. The DNA gave D and trimming, while V, J and clone size come from that table. The table shows about 300,000 clones, with approximately 84% occurring only once. In germline, CDR1 is SGHRS, CDR2 YFSETQ. V lost 0 bases and J lost 3; bases outside the gene matches: 11. The CDR3 loop spans 19 amino acids. Sequenced: PBMCs or T cells enriched from blood (not recorded which). The TCR comes from a woman between 18 and 29 years old who had recovered from COVID-19. The gene calls are TRBV5-1 and TRBJ1-6; 8 bases align to TRBD1. The CDR3 loop reads CASSLGARTGRLYNSPLHF. The CDR3 DNA follows: TGCGCCAGCAGCTTGGGAGCTAGGACAGGGCGTCTCTATAATTCACCCCTCCACTTT.